A selection of T cell receptor beta chains follows, all from one sample in a study of CD8+ T cells in alopecia areata. Method: immunoSEQ multiplex PCR; TCRdb's copy keeps in-frame clones and lacks some. The profile covers 200,000 to 250,000 clones, with 64% appearing a single time and around 4% taken by the ten largest. The material sequenced was CD4+ T cells sorted from blood, taken at week 4, from a patient treated with tofacitinib. Every receptor here comes from a human donor with alopecia areata. The conserved cysteine and the conserved F or W are not part of the CDR3 here.

J gene,CDR3 length,V gene,CDR3 protein
TRBJ2-6,15,TRBV7-2,ASSLVVSGALANVLT
TRBJ2-1,12,TRBV25-1,ASSVSGGYNEQF
TRBJ2-5,13,TRBV4-3,ASSQHRGYGETQY
TRBJ1-1,10,TRBV6-6,ASTERNTEAF
TRBJ2-2,11,TRBV6-5,ASSITSTGELF
TRBJ2-2,13,TRBV30,AWRRPTSGKMELF
TRBJ1-1,12,TRBV29-1,SVERRMANTEAF
TRBJ1-1,12,TRBV7-2,ASSLEQGFTEAF
TRBJ1-1,11,TRBV5-1,ASSLEMNTEAF
TRBJ2-3,11,TRBV4-2,ASSFNQADTQY
TRBJ2-5,12,TRBV7-2,ASSIHGLKETQY
TRBJ1-1,13,TRBV29-1,SVEVLGGRDTEAF
TRBJ2-7,11,TRBV9,ASSVGRAGGQY
TRBJ2-7,15,TRBV27,ASSLSKGRVSPHEQY
TRBJ1-1,11,TRBV30,AWSTQGGTEAF
TRBJ1-2,13,TRBV6-5,ASTSGQGSGYGYT
TRBJ1-5,10,TRBV7-2,ASSSPSQPQH
TRBJ2-7,10,TRBV2,ASSSDYYEQY
TRBJ1-2,11,TRBV4-1,ASSQLGIYGYT
TRBJ2-3,11,TRBV30,AWSEMGADTQY
TRBJ1-5,12,TRBV2,ASSAQGVGQPQH
TRBJ1-2,13,TRBV5-5,ASSIGQGRDYGYT
TRBJ2-7,10,TRBV29-1,SVEQAGYEQY
TRBJ2-3,9,TRBV2,ASRDRGTQY
TRBJ2-3,13,TRBV29-1,SWSGGGASADTQY
TRBJ2-7,11,TRBV10-3,AISLTGSYEQY
TRBJ1-1,10,TRBV29-1,SVHRRDREAF
TRBJ1-1,11,TRBV5-6,ASSLARNTEAF
TRBJ1-6,13,TRBV7-9,ASSLDRFGNSPLH
TRBJ1-6,12,TRBV7-2,ASTSYRGGSPLH
TRBJ2-3,13,TRBV9,ASSVGRQSTDTQY
TRBJ1-6,11,TRBV30,AWSVQESSPLH
TRBJ2-1,11,TRBV30,ACRGLAGHEQF
TRBJ1-1,11,TRBV29-1,SVEEYMNTEAF
TRBJ2-3,11,TRBV29-1,SVEETSADTQY
TRBJ2-5,11,TRBV25-1,ASSGQVEETQY
TRBJ1-2,12,TRBV6-5,ASSPEGDRGGYT
TRBJ2-6,12,TRBV29-1,SASQGSGANVLT
TRBJ2-7,9,TRBV11-2,ASSSGTGQY
TRBJ1-5,11,TRBV19,ASSIAVGQPQH
TRBJ2-1,12,TRBV10-1,ASNGTRSYNEQF
TRBJ2-6,11,TRBV11-3,ASSPGRANVLT
TRBJ2-7,12,TRBV7-9,ASSAGLSSYEQY
TRBJ2-7,12,TRBV5-1,ASSIWAGPYEQY
TRBJ1-1,11,TRBV29-1,STCEVENTEAF
TRBJ1-1,13,TRBV4-1,ASSQGWGENTEAF
TRBJ1-4,10,TRBV13,ASSLGVGKLF
TRBJ2-6,15,TRBV2,AGTSGTGASGANVLT